These T cell receptor beta chains were read from a single sample in a study of T cells in Graves' hyperthyroidism and ophthalmopathy. One entry per CDR3 protein results from TCRdb running MiXCR on the multiplex PCR reads. The sample yields approximately 690,000 distinct CDR3 sequences, 13% to 15% seen once. Sequenced sample: blood. Every receptor here comes from a woman aged 50 to 60 with Graves' ophthalmopathy. CDR3s include the opening cysteine and the closing phenylalanine or tryptophan.

V gene	J gene	CDR3 protein
TRBV7-2	TRBJ1-6	CASSLDRDRNSPLHF
TRBV6-2/TRBV6-3	TRBJ2-1	CASSYWLAGGREQFF
TRBV6-2/TRBV6-3	TRBJ2-1	CASSFSGHYNEQFF
TRBV29-1	TRBJ2-3	CSVREAGTDTQYF
TRBV28	TRBJ1-1	CASSSDRVRTEAFF
TRBV6-1	TRBJ1-1	CASSGRRRMRENTEAFF
TRBV5-1	TRBJ1-5	CASSLEKGPQHF
TRBV7-9	TRBJ2-2	CASSLFRGSNTGELFF
TRBV20-1	TRBJ1-5	CSARGQGYQPQHF
TRBV6-2/TRBV6-3	TRBJ2-5	CASSPWIRETQYF
TRBV7-9	TRBJ2-1	CASSFGTSGGPYNEQFF
TRBV29-1	TRBJ1-2	CSGGEVLGGYTF
TRBV14	TRBJ2-5	CASSQDAQGTAETQYF
TRBV10-2	TRBJ2-1	CASSSFAGVRNEQFF
TRBV6-1	TRBJ1-4	CASSTPGRGEKLFF
TRBV30	TRBJ2-2	CAWSLNTGELFF
TRBV4-3	TRBJ2-1	CASSQDSGSINEQFF
TRBV10-3	TRBJ2-1	CAISQGTDNEQFF
TRBV6-1	TRBJ2-1	CASRRSSDSYNEQFF
TRBV28	TRBJ1-3	CASSSGRASGNTIYF
TRBV12-3/TRBV12-4	TRBJ2-2	CASDSGANTGELFF
TRBV6-4	TRBJ2-7	CASSKGLAGAHEQYF
TRBV18	TRBJ2-2	CASSPVDSRTGELFF
TRBV6-2/TRBV6-3	TRBJ2-5	CASTKRRGGVGQETQYF
TRBV12-3/TRBV12-4	TRBJ1-1	CASSYSSLGANTEAFF
TRBV5-1	TRBJ2-3	CASSWDSRADTQYF
TRBV9	TRBJ1-1	CASSKGQKHLNTEAFF
TRBV20-1	TRBJ2-1	CSAPQGQALPAGTSTYNEQFF
TRBV28	TRBJ2-4	CASSRVAGGRGNKNIQYF
TRBV28	TRBJ1-2	CASQPGGDYGYTF
TRBV20-1	TRBJ2-5	CSAARLVQETQYF
TRBV10-2	TRBJ1-4	CASSPDYEKLFF
TRBV12-3/TRBV12-4	TRBJ2-1	CASTLDFHSYNEQFF
TRBV30	TRBJ2-3	CAWTTSPDTQYF
TRBV6-2/TRBV6-3	TRBJ2-1	CASRWDRSSYNEQFF
TRBV6-6	TRBJ1-2	CASSYSGVGSAALYGGYTF
TRBV20-1	TRBJ2-1	CSARLAGGYNEQFF
TRBV24-1	TRBJ1-2	CATSDGQGANYGYTF
TRBV4-3	TRBJ1-3	CASSQDRVRDNLSGNTIYF
TRBV24-1	TRBJ2-1	CATSAPTSSYNEQFF
TRBV12-3/TRBV12-4	TRBJ2-3	CASSSKSSGRSGDTQYF
TRBV29-1	TRBJ2-3	CSDISRTDTQYF
TRBV5-8	TRBJ1-6	CASSLEDLSSYNSPLHF
TRBV7-9	TRBJ2-7	CASSAQQGAVSYEQYF
TRBV20-1	TRBJ2-3	CSARVHSTDTQYF
TRBV19	TRBJ2-5	CASSIAGQQETQYF
TRBV27	TRBJ2-3	CASSQSGRSTDTQYF
TRBV30	TRBJ2-2	CAWKRTGSNTGELFF
TRBV6-1	TRBJ2-7	CASTKQGSHEQYF
TRBV6-1	TRBJ2-1	CASSEAQAGNEQFF
TRBV27	TRBJ2-7	CASSSPGTGNYEQYF
TRBV12-3/TRBV12-4	TRBJ1-6	CASSLLAGTPLHF
TRBV7-9	TRBJ2-3	CASSLGGSLADTQYF
TRBV27	TRBJ1-5	CASSTLRDFLRGQPQHF
TRBV19	TRBJ2-1	CASSIRLAGGNEQFF
TRBV9	TRBJ1-4	CASSQNRGRREKLFF
TRBV5-4	TRBJ1-1	CASRSNPQKLDEAFF